A single sample is the source of the 32 T cell receptor beta chains below, sequenced in a study of T cells in Graves' hyperthyroidism and ophthalmopathy. Amplification of TCR beta CDR3 regions was performed using RNA transcripts as template. In the first-round RT-PCR of the TCR CDR3, the HTBI primer set was used. From the multiplex PCR reads, TCRdb called clonotypes with MiXCR, one entry per CDR3 protein. This sample has more than 500,000 distinct CDR3 sequences; about 16% occur once, and the top ten carry 25% to 35%. The sample taken for sequencing was blood. The receptors shown here come from a woman aged 25 to 45 with Graves' ophthalmopathy.

This clonotype was seen repeatedly, ten times or more. The chain has TRBV5-5 and TRBJ1-1; D unresolved. Deletions cut 0 bases from V and 1 base from J, with 10 bases between. This CDR3 contains 15 residues. The germline CDR1 and CDR2 sequences are SGHKS and YYEKEE (reference sequence). In nucleotides, the CDR3 is TGTGCCAGCAGCTTGGACAGCTCTTGGAACACTGAAGCTTTCTTT. Translated, it gives CASSLDSSWNTEAFF.

The DNA of the CDR3 is TGTGCCAGCAGCGGAGACGGCCAAGAGACCCAGTACTTC. This gives the protein CASSGDGQETQYF. This chain connects TRBV5-5 to TRBJ2-5, with D unresolved. Germline CDR1 is SGHKS and CDR2 is YYEKEE (reference sequence). This CDR3 region has 13 residues. Trimming shortened V by 4 bases and J by 1 base, and 8 bases separated the two germline ends.

The table lists this clonotype with a few counts. The gene calls are TRBV9 and TRBJ2-2; D remains unclear. V dropped 1 base and J dropped 5 bases, with 9 bases sitting between them. CDR1 SGDLS and CDR2 YYNGEE come from the germline V gene. This CDR3 has 14 amino acids. CDR3 sequence reads: CASSVHPNTGELFF. The CDR3 DNA reads as TGTGCCAGCAGCGTACACCCCAATACCGGGGAGCTGTTTTTT.

The CDR3, as DNA: TGCGCCAGCAGCTCGACCCTGGCGGGTGGGGAGACCCAGTACTTC. The encoded protein is CASSSTLAGGETQYF. J is TRBJ2-5 and V is TRBV5-1; the D gene is possibly TRBD2 (5 bases). The V end was cut by 3 bases, the J end by 5 bases, with 17 bases between. CDR1 is SGHRS, CDR2 YFSETQ, per germline. The CDR3 runs 15 residues.

This clonotype was observed a few times. The chain links TRBV6-2 or TRBV6-3 to TRBJ1-1; 7 nucleotides line up with TRBD1. Unmatched junction bases numbered 9, after V lost 4 bases and J lost 1 base. The CDR3 totals 16 residues. Looked up from germline, CDR1 is MNHEY and CDR2 is SVGEGT. CDR3 coding DNA: TGTGCCAGCAGTTTCCGTACAGGGGCCTCGAACACTGAAGCTTTCTTT. Amino acid sequence: CASSFRTGASNTEAFF.

At least ten counts were recorded for this clonotype. The chain couples TRBV28 to TRBJ1-1; D is perhaps TRBD1 (5 bases). This CDR3 comprises 16 residues. Per germline, CDR1 MDHEN and CDR2 SYDVKM. V was clipped by 3 bases and J by 2 bases, with 16 bases between them. In DNA, the CDR3 is TGTGCCAGCAGTTTCCACCCCCCAGGGATAAACACTGAAGCTTTCTTT. This encodes CASSFHPPGINTEAFF.

V gene TRBV6-2 or TRBV6-3 combines with J gene TRBJ1-2; D is perhaps TRBD1 (6 bases). The germline V gene encodes CDR1 MNHEY and CDR2 SVGEGT. The CDR3 has 13 amino acids. Trimming removed 3 bases at V and 8 bases at J, with 13 bases between. The CDR3 protein is CASSYGAGVGYTF. DNA of the CDR3: TGTGCCAGCAGTTATGGGGCAGGGGTAGGCTACACCTTC.

In its sample, this clonotype was seen a few times. This may arise from a read error, as a much more abundant clone is one base away. The chain is built from TRBV6-1 and TRBJ1-1; D possibly corresponds to TRBD1 (5 bases). The V end lost 4 bases, the J end lost 4 bases, and 13 bases lay between the germline ends. CDR1 MNHNS and CDR2 SASEGT come from the germline V gene. This CDR3 has 14 amino acids. The CDR3 nucleotides read TGTGCCAGCAGTGCCACCATGGGGGGCACTGAAGCTTTCTTT. Its protein is CASSATMGGTEAFF.

This clonotype turned up a few times. This sequence joins TRBV27 and TRBJ2-3; D may be TRBD2 (5 bases). The germline V and J ends were trimmed by 5 bases and 2 bases, with 11 bases remaining between them. Looked up from germline, CDR1 is MNHEY and CDR2 is SMNVEV (reference sequence). The CDR3 spans 14 residues. CDR3 sequence reads: CASSELANTDTQYF. In DNA form, the CDR3 reads TGTGCCAGCAGTGAATTAGCGAACACAGATACGCAGTATTTT.

The sample holds many counts of this clonotype. The J gene is TRBJ2-1, the V gene TRBV6-1; maybe TRBD2 (5 bases). Germline V gives CDR1 MNHNS, CDR2 SASEGT. CDR3 length: 14 amino acids. Trimming took 7 bases from V and 1 from J, leaving 11 bases between them. The CDR3 sequence: CASTPGESYNEQFF. In DNA form, the CDR3 reads TGTGCCAGCACCCCCGGGGAATCCTACAATGAGCAGTTCTTC.

This clonotype was counted a few times. The chain has TRBV18 and TRBJ2-5; TRBD1 is a possible D gene (5 bases). V was trimmed by 3 bases and J by 5 bases, leaving 16 bases between them. The germline V gene has CDR1 KGHSH and CDR2 LQKENI. The CDR3 consists of 15 residues. The CDR3 nucleotides read TGTGCCAGCTCACCCTATGGGGCCCATCGGGAGACCCAGTACTTC. Protein product: CASSPYGAHRETQYF.

In its sample, this clonotype was seen many times. The chain has TRBV9 and TRBJ2-1; TRBD1 agrees at 8 bases. Per germline, CDR1 SGDLS and CDR2 YYNGEE. The CDR3 contains 14 residues. V was clipped by 3 bases and J by 9 bases; unmatched bases: 8. The CDR3 reads CASSAPTTGAEQFF. In DNA form, the CDR3 reads TGTGCCAGCAGCGCCCCGACGACAGGGGCTGAGCAGTTCTTC.

This clonotype has a count of ten or more. V usage is TRBV5-1 and J usage is TRBJ2-1, with D possibly TRBD2 on 5 matching bases. Trimming left V 4 bases short and J 6 bases short, with 11 bases between. Germline CDR1 reads SGHRS; CDR2 reads YFSETQ. The CDR3 spans 13 residues. The CDR3 sequence: CASSQDLTNEQFF. CDR3 nucleotide sequence: TGCGCCAGCAGCCAGGACTTGACCAATGAGCAGTTCTTC.

Concerning this clonotype: Mismatch with germline at one junction end may stem from a read error. V gene TRBV10-1 combines with J gene TRBJ2-7, with TRBD2 matching 12 bases. The CDR3 runs 15 residues. CDR1 WNHNN and CDR2 SYGVQD come from the germline V gene (reference sequence). CDR3: CTSSRTSGTSYEQYF. CDR3 nucleotide sequence: TGCACCAGCAGTCGGACTAGCGGGACCTCCTACGAGCAGTACTTC.

This clonotype was seen many times. The rearrangement uses TRBV3-1 and TRBJ2-1; D ambiguous. The CDR3 is 13 residues long. Germline CDR1 LGHDT, CDR2 YNNKEL (reference sequence). V shed 1 base and J shed 5 bases, with 6 bases lying between them. For the CDR3, the DNA is TGTGCCAGCAGCCAAGGAGGAAACAATGAGCAGTTCTTC. Encoded protein: CASSQGGNNEQFF.

As to this clonotype: This may be a read error: a much more frequent sequence differs by one nucleotide. The chain is built from TRBV20-1 and TRBJ1-1; 7 bases are a match to TRBD1. V trimming: 0 bases; J trimming: 2 bases; junction bases outside the gene matches: 9. Germline V gene data show CDR1 as DFQATT and CDR2 as SNEGSKA (reference sequence). The CDR3 is made up of 16 amino acids. The CDR3 here is CSARDGQAGGNTEAFF. CDR3 sequence (DNA): TGCAGTGCTAGAGATGGACAGGCCGGGGGTAACACTGAAGCTTTCTTT.

The table lists this clonotype with a few counts. The chain joins TRBV7-9 to TRBJ1-1; TRBD1 matches at 11 bases. Germline-derived CDR1 and CDR2 are SEHNR and FQNEAQ (reference sequence). The CDR3 totals 16 residues. After removal of 5 bases from V and 3 bases from J, the junction contained 8 bases not matched to a gene. Here the CDR3 reads CASSPWTGGDDTEAFF. In DNA form, the CDR3 reads TGTGCCAGCAGCCCCTGGACAGGGGGCGATGACACTGAAGCTTTCTTT.

This clonotype has at least ten counts. The chain employs TRBV20-1 and TRBJ2-1; 9 bases align to TRBD2. CDR1 is DFQATT and CDR2 is SNEGSKA in the germline V gene (reference sequence). V shed 6 bases and J 4 bases; nucleotides not matched to a gene: 7. The length of the CDR3 is 14 residues. CDR3 region: CSASGTSRYNEQFF. In DNA, the CDR3 is TGCAGTGCGTCCGGGACTAGCCGATACAATGAGCAGTTCTTC.

The table lists this clonotype with a few counts. This chain connects TRBV12-3 or TRBV12-4 to TRBJ2-2; D uncertain. This CDR3 is built from 13 residues. V was cut by 8 bases and J by 1 base, with 8 bases left in between. The CDR3: CASERENTGELFF. The DNA of the CDR3 is TGTGCCAGCGAAAGGGAGAACACCGGGGAGCTGTTTTTT.

At least ten counts were recorded for this clonotype. One junction end disagrees with the germline gene, perhaps due to a read error. The chain recombines TRBV7-9 with TRBJ1-5, with D possibly being TRBD1 (5 bases). CDR1 is SEHNR and CDR2 is FQNEAQ in the germline V gene (reference sequence). This CDR3 region has 13 residues. The CDR3 DNA follows: TGTGCCAGCAGTTTAGGGGTGGGTCAGCCCCAGCATTTT. Amino acid sequence: CASSLGVGQPQHF.

This clonotype appeared many times. This rearrangement joins TRBV11-2 to TRBJ2-7; possibly TRBD2 for D (6 bases). The germline CDR1 and CDR2 sequences are SGHAT and FQNNGV. V lost 5 bases and J 4 bases, leaving 21 bases between the germline ends. The CDR3 spans 16 residues. The CDR3 sequence is CASSLTSPPREYEQYF. The CDR3 nucleotides are TGTGCCAGCAGCCTTACTAGCCCCCCTAGGGAGTACGAGCAGTACTTC.

This clonotype was found many times. This sequence joins TRBV6-1 and TRBJ1-1; D gene unclear. Germline V gene data show CDR1 as MNHNS and CDR2 as SASEGT. The ends were cut back, 7 bases at V and 1 base at J, with 13 bases in the middle. CDR3 length: 14 amino acids. Written as DNA, the CDR3 is TGTGCCAGCAAATCCCTGGGGAGGAACACTGAAGCTTTCTTT. This gives the protein CASKSLGRNTEAFF.

This clonotype was observed many times. This chain joins TRBV18 and TRBJ2-7; 11 bases align to TRBD2. The length of the CDR3 is 14 residues. The ends lost 5 bases at V and 6 bases at J; junction bases unmatched: 6. Germline CDR1 and CDR2: KGHSH and LQKENI. The CDR3 nucleotides read TGTGCCAGCTCAGCCGGGACTAGCGGAGCCGAGCAGTACTTC. As protein: CASSAGTSGAEQYF.

This clonotype was detected ten times or more. The gene calls are TRBV2 and TRBJ1-1; D is unclear. Germline V gene data show CDR1 as SNHLY and CDR2 as FYNNEI. The CDR3 spans 11 residues. Trimming pared 6 bases from V and 2 bases from J, leaving 4 bases between. The DNA of the CDR3 is TGTGCCAGCAGCAGAAACACTGAAGCTTTCTTT. It yields the protein CASSRNTEAFF.

On this clonotype: A much more abundant neighbour one base away suggests this may be a read error. V and J are TRBV5-5 and TRBJ2-5; 8 bases are shared with TRBD2. The CDR3 is 14 residues long. Looked up from germline, CDR1 is SGHKS and CDR2 is YYEKEE (reference sequence). CDR3: CASSFQLAEETQCF. The CDR3 bases are TGTGCCAGCAGCTTCCAACTAGCGGAAGAGACCCAGTGCTTC.

The chain employs TRBV24-1 and TRBJ2-7, with D unclear. Looked up from germline, CDR1 is KGHDR and CDR2 is SFDVKD. This CDR3 spans 13 amino acids. V lost 5 bases and J 3 bases, leaving 10 bases between the germline ends. CDR3 sequence (DNA): TGTGCCACCAGTGTGGGTGAAGACTACGAGCAGTACTTC. Its protein is CATSVGEDYEQYF.

This clonotype was found many times. The chain carries TRBV3-1 and TRBJ2-7; the match to TRBD2 covers 11 bases. Germline CDR1 is LGHDT and CDR2 is YNNKEL (reference sequence). The J segment lost 6 bases and the V segment lost 3 bases, leaving 4 bases of the junction unmatched. The CDR3 is 14 amino acids. The CDR3 here is CASSHRSGRGEQYF. DNA of the CDR3: TGTGCCAGCAGCCACCGTAGCGGGAGGGGCGAGCAGTACTTC.

This clonotype was recorded many times. The chain employs TRBV10-3 and TRBJ2-7, with D unresolved. The length of the CDR3 is 15 residues. Germline V gene sequence: CDR1 ENHRY, CDR2 SYGVKD. V was clipped by 5 bases and J by 6 bases, with 20 bases between them. CDR3 coding DNA: TGTGCCATCAGTACGGGTGCCAGGTCCTCCAGCGAGCAGTACTTC. It is translated as CAISTGARSSSEQYF.

The V and J genes are TRBV6-6 and TRBJ1-1; D remains ambiguous. CDR3 length: 13 residues. CDR1 and CDR2 from the germline V gene are MNHNY and SVGAGI (reference sequence). V was trimmed by 2 bases and J by 4 bases, leaving 8 bases between them. The CDR3 sequence is CASSYGGLTEAFF. The CDR3 DNA sequence: TGTGCCAGCAGTTACGGAGGCCTCACTGAAGCTTTCTTT.

This clonotype was counted many times. The chain recombines TRBV9 with TRBJ2-7; 11 bases match TRBD1. The germline gives CDR1 SGDLS, CDR2 YYNGEE. This CDR3 has 15 residues. V dropped 3 bases and J dropped 0; count of bases not matched to a gene: 2. The DNA of the CDR3 is TGTGCCAGCAGCGCAGGGACAGGGGGCTCCTACGAGCAGTACTTC. This sequence encodes CASSAGTGGSYEQYF.

This clonotype was seen ten or more times. The V gene is TRBV18, the J gene TRBJ1-4; TRBD1 is a possible D gene (5 bases). Trimming left V 3 bases short and J 5 bases short, with 10 bases between. The CDR3 contains 14 residues. Germline values: CDR1 KGHSH, CDR2 LQKENI. CDR3 amino acids: CASSPGDLNEKLFF. As DNA, the CDR3 is TGTGCCAGCTCACCGGGGGATTTGAATGAAAAACTGTTTTTT.

This clonotype has just a few counts. The chain has TRBV28 and TRBJ2-1, with TRBD2 matching 13 bases. The junction had 3 bases not matched to a gene; V was cut back by 6 bases and J by 10 bases. This CDR3 is built from 13 residues. In germline, CDR1 is MDHEN, CDR2 SYDVKM. DNA of the CDR3: TGTGCCAGCAGGGTACTAGCGGGAGGGGAGCAGTTCTTC. Translated: CASRVLAGGEQFF.